This T cell receptor (beta chain) was retrieved from a study of cytomegalovirus exposure and HLA in healthy donors. Overall study results and limits: A list of 150 or so TCR beta chains associated with cytomegalovirus was given. The tendency of first-cohort TCR clusters to co-occur in the roughly 130 validation repertoires emerged from a later analysis. Reports showed the classifier diagnosing cytomegalovirus status with high specificity and sensitivity.

The CDR3 is made up of 12 amino acids. In germline, CDR1 is MGHRA, CDR2 YSYEKL. V was cut by 4 bases and J by 11 bases, with 14 bases left in between. Generated by immunoSEQ multiplex PCR, the TCRdb table keeps only in-frame clones and is missing some. The table records approximately 150,000 clones, about 90% of them present only once. Note on this clone: What it binds is unknown.

The chain couples TRBV4-1 to TRBJ2-5; perhaps TRBD1 as D (5 bases). The sequence came from a woman under 30 in good health and CMV-seropositive. Sequenced sample: PBMCs. In DNA form, the CDR3 reads TGCGCCAGCAGCCCGGACACCCTTCATCAGTACTTC. This sequence encodes CASSPDTLHQYF.